A single sample is the source of the 21 T cell receptor beta chains below, sequenced in a study of shared clonotypes between healthy human individuals. Repertoires were generated with immunoSEQ multiplex PCR, while TCRdb's copy carries only in-frame clones and drops some. Of under 1,900,000 clones in the sample, less than 99% were seen once. Sequenced: naive CD4+ T cells sorted from blood. Subset reported: CD45RA+ positively selected. The receptors originated from a man younger than 40 in good health.

The V and J genes are TRBV28 and TRBJ2-5, with D possibly TRBD1 on 6 matching bases. Germline V gives CDR1 MDHEN, CDR2 SYDVKM. The CDR3 extends over 15 amino acids. Trimming removed 6 bases from V and 1 base from J, with 15 bases in between. DNA of the CDR3: TGTGCCAGCAGCCCTCGGCAGGGGTCCCAAGAGACCCAGTACTTC. Amino acids: CASSPRQGSQETQYF. The full variable domain, its missing parts supplied by reference TRBV28 and TRBJ2-5, is DVKVTQSSRYLVKRTGEKVFLECVQDMDHENMFWYRQDPGLGLRLIYFSYDVKMKEKGDIPEGYSVSREKKERFSLILESASTNQTSMYLCASSPRQGSQETQYFGPGTRLLVL.

The chain recombines TRBV19 with TRBJ1-5; D is possibly TRBD1 (5 bases). The CDR3 is 15 amino acids. Germline V gene sequence: CDR1 LNHDA, CDR2 SQIVND (reference sequence). V lost 5 bases to trimming and J lost 6 bases, with 17 bases between them. CDR3 DNA: TGTGCCAGTAGTCCAGCGTTGACAGTCCCTCAGCCCCAGCATTTT. This gives the protein CASSPALTVPQPQHF.

The CDR3: CASRENAGQLSGANVLTF. CDR3 in DNA: TGCGCCAGCAGAGAAAATGCAGGGCAGTTAAGTGGGGCCAACGTCCTGACTTTC. V is TRBV4-3 and J is TRBJ2-6, with TRBD1 as a possible D gene (5 bases). The germline V gene encodes CDR1 LGHNA and CDR2 YSLEER. V lost 6 bases and J lost 3, with 21 bases in between. This CDR3 contains 18 residues.

CDR3 in DNA: TGCAGCGTTGTTGTAGGGACTAGCGGGAGGAGTAATGAGCAGTTCTTC. The encoded protein is CSVVVGTSGRSNEQFF. The V and J genes are TRBV29-1 and TRBJ2-1, with TRBD2 matching 15 bases. This CDR3 is 16 amino acids long. CDR1 is SQVTM and CDR2 is ANQGSEA in the germline V gene. The junction had 8 bases not matched to a gene; V was cut back by 4 bases and J by 7 bases.

The chain carries TRBV10-3 and TRBJ2-5, with D maybe TRBD1 (7 bases). V dropped 5 bases and J dropped 4 bases, with 11 bases sitting between them. Germline CDR1 reads ENHRY; CDR2 reads SYGVKD. The CDR3 length is 13 residues. The CDR3 DNA follows: TGTGCCATCAGTCAGGAGGGGGCAGAGACCCAGTACTTC. Translated, it gives CAISQEGAETQYF.

This rearrangement joins TRBV6-5 to TRBJ2-1; 7 nucleotides match TRBD1. This CDR3 has 14 amino acids. V lost 5 bases and J lost 4; bases outside the gene matches: 5. Per the germline V gene, CDR1 is MNHEY and CDR2 is SVGAGI. This CDR3 reads CASSHRGPYNEQFF. The CDR3 DNA reads TGTGCCAGCAGTCACAGGGGCCCTTACAATGAGCAGTTCTTC.

The chain employs TRBV2 and TRBJ2-1; 8 nucleotides line up with TRBD1. Germline V gene lookup returns CDR1 SNHLY and CDR2 FYNNEI. The CDR3 has 14 amino acids. V shed 8 bases, J shed 6 bases, and the junction held 9 bases outside the gene matches. CDR3 amino acids: CASAQDRDRNEQFF. CDR3 nucleotide sequence: TGTGCCAGCGCCCAGGACAGGGACCGCAATGAGCAGTTCTTC.

About this clone: This CDR3 is also generated by other DNA sequences in the sample. V is TRBV9 and J is TRBJ1-1; no firm D call. Germline V gives CDR1 SGDLS, CDR2 YYNGEE. The CDR3 consists of 14 residues. V shed 2 bases and J shed 0 bases, with 8 bases lying between them. This CDR3 reads CASSVGVVNTEAFF. CDR3 nucleotides: TGTGCCAGCAGCGTGGGAGTTGTGAACACTGAAGCTTTCTTT.

This clone appeared a single time. The chain employs TRBV5-3 and TRBJ2-1; tentative D call: TRBD2 (6 bases). TRBV5-3 is identified as an open reading frame with a role that is uncertain. The CDR3 covers 12 residues. V was shortened by 2 bases and J by 9 bases, with 9 bases between the two germline ends. This CDR3 reads CARSFTSSEQFF. The CDR3 DNA sequence: TGTGCCAGAAGCTTTACTAGCTCTGAGCAGTTCTTC.

This chain links TRBV10-2 with TRBJ2-7, with D tentatively TRBD2 (5 bases). V dropped 0 bases and J dropped 2 bases, with 14 bases sitting between them. This CDR3 is built from 16 residues. The germline CDR1 and CDR2 sequences are WSHSY and SAAADI. The CDR3 sequence is CASSESRGVVTYEQYF. For the CDR3, the DNA is TGCGCCAGCAGTGAGTCCCGGGGAGTGGTAACCTACGAGCAGTACTTC.

This clone was seen just once. The J gene is TRBJ2-3, the V gene TRBV27; 8 bases line up with TRBD1. The V and J ends lost 5 bases and 3 bases, in that order; junction bases with no gene match: 7. In germline, CDR1 is MNHEY, CDR2 SMNVEV (reference sequence). The CDR3 is 15 amino acids. In DNA, the CDR3 is TGTGCCAGCAGTCTCGGACAGGGAGTAACAGATACGCAGTATTTT. It encodes CASSLGQGVTDTQYF.

The V gene is TRBV5-4, the J gene TRBJ2-1; D uncertain. The CDR3 is made up of 12 amino acids. Germline CDR1 and CDR2: SGHNT and YYREEE (reference sequence). V gave up 4 bases and J gave up 9 bases, with 11 bases separating them. The CDR3, as DNA: TGTGCCAGCAGCCACGGACGATTTGAGCAGTTCTTC. Translation: CASSHGRFEQFF.

The chain is built from TRBV25-1 and TRBJ1-5; D perhaps matches TRBD1 (5 bases). CDR3 size: 15 residues. Trimming took 3 bases from V and 4 from J, leaving 13 bases between them. Germline CDR1 MGHDK, CDR2 SYGVNS. CDR3 region: CASSDPGRPNQPQHF. The CDR3 coding sequence is TGTGCCAGCAGTGACCCGGGACGGCCGAATCAGCCCCAGCATTTT.

This chain connects TRBV5-1 to TRBJ2-5; D remains unclear. V was shortened by 6 bases and J by 5 bases, with 17 bases between the two germline ends. The CDR3 covers 14 residues. Germline CDR1 SGHRS, CDR2 YFSETQ. CDR3 nucleotides: TGCGCCAGCACTACCTTGACGAGCGCGGAGACCCAGTACTTC. This sequence encodes CASTTLTSAETQYF.

The rearrangement joins TRBV18 to TRBJ1-1; possibly TRBD1 for D (5 bases). From germline, CDR1 is KGHSH and CDR2 LQKENI. The CDR3 has 16 amino acids. Trimming shortened V by 6 bases and J by 0 bases, and 17 bases separated the two germline ends. This chain's CDR3 is CASSLGEVGLNTEAFF. CDR3 DNA sequence: TGTGCCAGCTCTCTGGGGGAGGTCGGGCTGAACACTGAAGCTTTCTTT.

CDR3 DNA sequence: TGTGCCAGCAGCTTCCAGGGGGACACTGAAGCTTTCTTT. Translated, it gives CASSFQGDTEAFF. The chain employs TRBV7-8 and TRBJ1-1; TRBD1 agrees at 7 bases. Germline-derived CDR1 and CDR2 are SGHVS and FQNEAQ. This CDR3 has 13 residues. Trimming at V came to 3 bases and at J to 3 bases, leaving 1 base not matched to a gene.

This clone was observed a single time. The chain is built from TRBV2 and TRBJ1-2; TRBD1 might be the D (5 bases). V shed 6 bases and J shed 3 bases, with 14 bases lying between them. Germline lookup yields CDR1 SNHLY and CDR2 FYNNEI. CDR3 length: 14 amino acids. CDR3 protein: CASSKPGTYYGYTF. Here the CDR3 DNA reads TGTGCCAGCAGCAAACCCGGGACGTACTATGGCTACACCTTC. The full variable domain, rest sourced from reference TRBV2 and TRBJ1-2, is EPEVTQTPSHQVTQMGQEVILRCVPISNHLYFYWYRQILGQKVEFLVSFYNNEISEKSEIFDDQFSVERPDGSNFTLKIRSTKLEDSAMYFCASSKPGTYYGYTFGSGTRLTVV.

This chain links TRBV2 with TRBJ1-5; no reliable D call. V gave up 2 bases and J gave up 6 bases, with 5 bases separating them. Germline V gene data show CDR1 as SNHLY and CDR2 as FYNNEI. The CDR3 extends over 12 amino acids. CDR3 residues: CASSEIVQPQHF. The DNA for the CDR3 is TGTGCCAGCAGTGAAATAGTTCAGCCCCAGCATTTT.

The V gene is TRBV11-2, the J gene TRBJ2-1; 8 bases map to TRBD2. The germline CDR1 and CDR2 sequences are SGHAT and FQNNGV. This CDR3 has 16 amino acids. Losses at the gene ends were 1 base for V and 6 bases for J; bases not matched to a gene: 8. DNA of the CDR3: TGTGCCAGCAGCTTAGGGGTTAGCGGGAAGGGCAATGAGCAGTTCTTC. It encodes CASSLGVSGKGNEQFF.

V usage is TRBV28 and J usage is TRBJ2-3; D remains unclear. Germline assignment: CDR1 MDHEN and CDR2 SYDVKM. The V end was cut by 5 bases, the J end by 2 bases, with 11 bases between. The CDR3 loop spans 14 amino acids. DNA for the CDR3: TGTGCCAGCAGTCCCCAGGATAACACAGATACGCAGTATTTT. It translates to CASSPQDNTDTQYF.

The rearrangement joins TRBV6-5 to TRBJ2-3, with 7 bases lining up with TRBD1. Trimming took 0 bases from V and 6 from J; bases not matched to a gene: 3. This CDR3 is 14 amino acids long. In germline, CDR1 is MNHEY, CDR2 SVGAGI. The DNA for the CDR3 is TGTGCCAGCAGTTACTCGAAGGGGGCGGATACGCAGTATTTT. As protein: CASSYSKGADTQYF.